These 25 T cell receptor beta chains were all obtained from the same sample, sequenced in a study of early T cells in non-severe SARS-CoV-2 infection. MiXCR was run by TCRdb on the 5' RACE reads, yielding one entry per CDR3 protein. Of 50,000 to 70,000 distinct CDR3 sequences listed, 12% are singletons. What was sequenced was whole blood. The receptors come from an adult who was a healthcare worker with PCR-confirmed SARS-CoV-2 infection or an uninfected control (not recorded which).

This clonotype was found a few times. The chain is built from TRBV5-1 and TRBJ1-1; 7 bases fit TRBD1. The CDR3 sequence is 14 residues long. Per the germline V gene, CDR1 is SGHRS and CDR2 is YFSETQ. V lost 3 bases to trimming and J lost 1 base; unmatched junction nucleotides: 3. The CDR3 coding sequence is TGCGCCAGCAGCTCGGGACAGACGAACACTGAAGCTTTCTTT. It translates to CASSSGQTNTEAFF.

This clonotype appeared many times. This chain links TRBV29-1 with TRBJ2-1; D might be TRBD2 (5 bases). The CDR3 length is 12 residues. V was shortened by 7 bases and J by 6 bases, with 13 bases between the two germline ends. CDR1 is SQVTM and CDR2 is ANQGSEA in the germline V gene. The CDR3 reads CSALRGINEQFF. The CDR3 DNA reads as TGCAGCGCTCTCCGGGGAATCAATGAGCAGTTCTTC.

Many counts were recorded for this clonotype. This rearrangement joins TRBV30 to TRBJ2-5, with D perhaps matching TRBD2 (5 bases). Per germline, CDR1 GTSNPN and CDR2 SVGIG (reference sequence). V lost 2 bases and J 4 bases, leaving 11 bases between the germline ends. This CDR3 contains 13 residues. CDR3 loop: CAWSWVEGETQYF. The CDR3, as DNA: TGTGCCTGGAGTTGGGTAGAGGGAGAGACCCAGTACTTC.

The chain combines TRBV2 with TRBJ2-1, with 7 bases fitting TRBD2. This CDR3 comprises 14 residues. Per the germline V gene, CDR1 is SNHLY and CDR2 is FYNNEI. The trim removed 8 bases at V and 8 bases at J, leaving 12 bases unmatched. This chain's CDR3 is CASGRSGIRDEQFF. CDR3 bases: TGTGCCAGCGGTCGGAGCGGGATCCGTGATGAGCAGTTCTTC.

This clonotype has ten or more counts. The chain links TRBV5-4 to TRBJ2-3, with D tentatively TRBD1 (5 bases). The CDR3 runs 15 residues. Germline CDR1 is SGHNT and CDR2 is YYREEE (reference sequence). Trimming removed 4 bases at V and 3 bases at J, with 15 bases between. CDR3: CASSQIGQGTDTQYF. The CDR3 bases are TGTGCCAGCAGCCAAATAGGGCAGGGAACAGATACGCAGTATTTT.

This clonotype showed up just a few times. The chain combines TRBV7-3 with TRBJ1-1; D unclear. V was trimmed by 5 bases and J by 0 bases, leaving 7 bases between them. Germline V gives CDR1 SGHTA, CDR2 FQGTGA. The CDR3 totals 13 residues. CDR3 coding DNA: TGTGCCAGCAGCCCGCATATGAACACTGAAGCTTTCTTT. It translates to CASSPHMNTEAFF.

DNA of the CDR3: TGTGCCAGCAGTGGGTGGACTAGCGGGATTGAGTACTTC. Translation gives CASSGWTSGIEYF. The chain links TRBV6-1 to TRBJ2-7; 12 bases align to TRBD2. Germline V gene lookup returns CDR1 MNHNS and CDR2 SASEGT. V trimming: 4 bases; J trimming: 11 bases; junction bases outside the gene matches: 6. This CDR3 is 13 amino acids long.

This clonotype was observed many times. V is TRBV4-3 and J is TRBJ1-2, with D maybe TRBD1 (5 bases). V was cut by 2 bases and J by 8 bases, with 12 bases left in between. Germline V gives CDR1 LGHNA, CDR2 YSLEER. The CDR3 spans 13 residues. CDR3 sequence: CASSQWGIRGYTF. CDR3 DNA sequence: TGCGCCAGCAGCCAATGGGGGATTCGAGGCTACACCTTC.

The sample holds many counts of this clonotype. V and J are TRBV2 and TRBJ2-2, with D perhaps assigned TRBD1 or TRBD2 (5 bases each). The CDR3 covers 15 residues. Deletions cut 4 bases from V and 5 bases from J, with 14 bases between. Germline-derived CDR1 and CDR2 are SNHLY and FYNNEI. CDR3 sequence: CASSGRGVGTGELFF. In DNA form, the CDR3 reads TGTGCCAGCAGTGGTCGAGGGGTTGGTACCGGGGAGCTGTTTTTT. Looking up the rest from reference TRBV2 and TRBJ2-2 gives the full variable domain: EPEVTQTPSHQVTQMGQEVILRCVPISNHLYFYWYRQILGQKVEFLVSFYNNEISEKSEIFDDQFSVERPDGSNFTLKIRSTKLEDSAMYFCASSGRGVGTGELFFGEGSRLTVL.

Many counts were recorded for this clonotype. The chain couples TRBV11-2 to TRBJ1-1; D call uncertain. CDR1 and CDR2 from the germline V gene are SGHAT and FQNNGV. The CDR3 has 13 amino acids. V lost 0 bases to trimming and J lost 7 bases, with 9 bases between them. CDR3 bases: TGTGCCAGCAGCTTAGATTCTCCGGTTGAAGCTTTCTTT. Amino acids: CASSLDSPVEAFF.

The chain is built from TRBV7-2 and TRBJ2-5; maybe TRBD2 (6 bases). V was pared by 1 base and J by 1 base, with 7 bases between. Germline-derived CDR1 and CDR2 are SGHTA and FQGNSA. The CDR3 is made up of 14 amino acids. The chain's CDR3 is CASSLGLVQETQYF. For the CDR3, the DNA is TGTGCCAGCAGCTTAGGACTAGTCCAAGAGACCCAGTACTTC.

The rearrangement uses TRBV18 and TRBJ2-7; a possible D gene is TRBD1 (8 bases). CDR1 is KGHSH, CDR2 LQKENI, per germline. This CDR3 spans 14 amino acids. Trimming removed 8 bases from V and 2 bases from J, with 16 bases in between. CDR3 loop: CASTGTGGAYEQYF. Written as DNA, the CDR3 is TGTGCCAGCACGGGAACAGGGGGGGCCTACGAGCAGTACTTC.

This clonotype was counted between two and nine times. The junction shows a germline mismatch at one end, possibly a read error. The chain uses TRBV12-3 or TRBV12-4 and TRBJ2-1; 12 nucleotides agree with TRBD2. CDR3 length: 15 amino acids. This CDR3 is CASSLAGGYRDEQFF. DNA of the CDR3: TGTGCCAGCAGTCTAGCGGGGGGGTATCGGGATGAGCAGTTCTTC.

This clonotype was recorded a few times. This sequence joins TRBV29-1 and TRBJ1-1; D is perhaps TRBD1 (5 bases). Germline lookup yields CDR1 SQVTM and CDR2 ANQGSEA. Trimming removed 7 bases at V and 1 base at J, with 10 bases between. The length of the CDR3 is 12 residues. CDR3 nucleotides: TGCAGCGGGGGCAGCCAGAACACTGAAGCTTTCTTT. It encodes CSGGSQNTEAFF.

The V gene is TRBV24-1, the J gene TRBJ2-2; the D gene is possibly TRBD2 (5 bases). Per germline, CDR1 KGHDR and CDR2 SFDVKD. This CDR3 is built from 12 residues. V lost 9 bases and J 5 bases, leaving 9 bases between the germline ends. The CDR3 is CATSDFTGELFF. The CDR3 DNA sequence: TGTGCCACCTCGGACTTTACCGGGGAGCTGTTTTTT.

With regard to this clonotype: At one boundary the junction diverges from the germline segment, which might be a read error. The chain uses TRBV7-8 and TRBJ1-3, with D possibly being TRBD1 (5 bases). Germline V lookup: CDR1 SGHVS, CDR2 FQNEAQ. There are 15 residues in the CDR3. The CDR3 bases are TGTTCCAGCAGCCATAGGGGAACCTCTGGAAACACCATATATTTT. Translating it yields CSSSHRGTSGNTIYF.

The chain has TRBV30 and TRBJ1-5; D is perhaps TRBD1 (5 bases). Germline V gene lookup returns CDR1 GTSNPN and CDR2 SVGIG (reference sequence). Trimming cost V 2 bases and J 6 bases, with 17 bases left between them. CDR3 size: 15 residues. CDR3 sequence: CAWSRPWGVGQPQHF. In DNA, the CDR3 is TGTGCCTGGAGTCGCCCTTGGGGGGTCGGTCAGCCCCAGCATTTT.

The chain employs TRBV7-9 and TRBJ2-4; D not resolved. The germline V gene has CDR1 SEHNR and CDR2 FQNEAQ (reference sequence). With 3 bases removed from V and 0 bases from J, the gap between germline ends came to 24 bases. The CDR3 is 20 residues long. CDR3 in amino acids: CASSLDLSWGRFTAKNIQYF. The CDR3 region has the DNA TGTGCCAGCAGCTTGGATCTTTCCTGGGGAAGGTTTACAGCCAAAAACATTCAGTACTTC. Looking up the rest from reference TRBV7-9 and TRBJ2-4 gives the full variable domain: DTGVSQNPRHKITKRGQNVTFRCDPISEHNRLYWYRQTLGQGPEFLTYFQNEAQLEKSRLLSDRFSAERPKGSFSTLEIQRTEQGDSAMYLCASSLDLSWGRFTAKNIQYFGAGTRLSVL.

This clonotype was seen ten or more times. V gene TRBV14 combines with J gene TRBJ2-1; TRBD2 might be the D (6 bases). The germline CDR1 and CDR2 sequences are SGHDN and FVKESK. The CDR3 is 19 residues long. Trimming removed 0 bases from V and 4 bases from J, with 22 bases in between. This CDR3 is CASSQDDASPRGYYNEQFF. The CDR3 DNA sequence: TGTGCCAGCAGCCAAGATGACGCCTCGCCCCGGGGGTATTACAATGAGCAGTTCTTC.

At least ten counts were recorded for this clonotype. This chain links TRBV5-4 with TRBJ1-2; a possible D gene is TRBD1 (6 bases). Trimming took 1 base from V and 4 from J, leaving 11 bases between them. The CDR3 has 14 amino acids. Germline V gene lookup returns CDR1 SGHNT and CDR2 YYREEE (reference sequence). The chain's CDR3 is CASSLQGPIYGYTF. The CDR3 DNA reads as TGTGCCAGCAGCTTGCAGGGGCCGATCTATGGCTACACCTTC.

This clonotype was seen repeatedly, ten times or more. The CDR3 reads CASSPLKGPKGTYEQYF. In DNA form, the CDR3 reads TGTGCCAGCAGCCCCTTGAAGGGGCCCAAAGGGACCTACGAGCAGTACTTC. This sequence joins TRBV11-2 and TRBJ2-7; tentative D call: TRBD1 (5 bases). This CDR3 contains 17 residues. V lost 5 bases and J 2 bases, leaving 22 bases between the germline ends. Germline values: CDR1 SGHAT, CDR2 FQNNGV.

The chain recombines TRBV6-1 with TRBJ1-4; TRBD1 aligns across 7 bases. The CDR3 consists of 16 residues. J was trimmed by 5 bases and V by 2 bases; bases with no gene match: 8. Per germline, CDR1 MNHNS and CDR2 SASEGT. DNA of the CDR3: TGTGCCAGCAGTGAAACCGGGGGGACAGTCAATGAAAAACTGTTTTTT. Translation gives CASSETGGTVNEKLFF.

The chain has TRBV28 and TRBJ1-1, with D unresolved. The germline V and J ends were trimmed by 6 bases and 5 bases, with 10 bases remaining between them. The CDR3 extends over 12 amino acids. Per germline, CDR1 MDHEN and CDR2 SYDVKM. DNA of the CDR3: TGTGCCAGCAGCCTACGACAAACTGAAGCTTTCTTT. As protein: CASSLRQTEAFF.

Regarding this clonotype: Since a much larger clone is just one base distant, this may be a read error. The chain couples TRBV9 to TRBJ1-1, with a tentative D call TRBD1 (5 bases). The CDR3 loop spans 13 amino acids. Looked up from germline, CDR1 is SGDLS and CDR2 is YYNGEE. Trimming shortened V by 5 bases and J by 5 bases, and 13 bases separated the two germline ends. The CDR3: CASSPGPGTEAFF. The CDR3 nucleotides read TGTGCCAGCAGTCCAGGGCCGGGGACTGAAGCTTTCTTT.

This clonotype was counted ten times or more. The chain couples TRBV20-1 to TRBJ2-7; possibly TRBD1 or TRBD2 for D (5 bases each). Trimming pared 1 base from V and 2 bases from J, leaving 18 bases between. This CDR3 contains 16 residues. CDR1 is DFQATT and CDR2 is SNEGSKA in the germline V gene (reference sequence). CDR3 region: CSARGGNTGATYEQYF. The CDR3 nucleotides are TGCAGTGCTAGAGGAGGGAATACTGGGGCGACCTACGAGCAGTACTTC.